This T cell receptor beta chain originates from a study of blood T cell repertoires in COVID-19. About the study: Material from acute and convalescent COVID-19 was sourced from the United States, Italy and Spain. PBMCs, B-cell-depleted T cells, or T cells provided the cDNA or gDNA that made up the material.

Germline V CDR1 and CDR2: SGHNT, YENEEA. The CDR3 totals 14 residues. V was trimmed by 3 bases and J by 2 bases, leaving 10 bases between them. This clone has only one observation. The repertoire was sequenced with immunoSEQ multiplex PCR; TCRdb's copy has only in-frame clones and lacks some. The table lists around 170,000 clones, less than 90% of them singletons. The clonotype was recovered from a man in his sixties with acute or convalescent COVID-19. The chain joins TRBV11-3 to TRBJ1-2, with a tentative D call TRBD1 (5 bases). The sample taken for sequencing was peripheral blood. As DNA, the CDR3 is TGTGCCAGCAGCTTCGAGGGGAGGAACTATGGCTACACCTTC. Its translation is CASSFEGRNYGYTF.